This entry describes one T cell receptor (beta chain). Followed longitudinally, the Seattle patients had been enrolled during active infection. These data come from a study of blood T cell repertoires in COVID-19. Study context: Both acute and convalescent COVID-19 samples were obtained from the United States, Italy and Spain. T cells, B-cell-depleted T cells, or PBMCs provided the cDNA or gDNA that served as material.

Under the authors' procedure: For nucleated cells, counts were estimated from reference gene primer amplification. Using immunoSEQ multiplex PCR, the repertoire was profiled, and TCRdb retains in-frame clones only, with some absent. Clone size and V and J calls were adopted from that table, with D and trimming inferred from the DNA. The repertoire holds roughly 250,000 clones, approximately 85% seen once, with about 0.9% in the top ten. Trimming stripped 0 bases from V and 7 bases from J, with 8 bases between. The V gene's germline CDR1 is SGDLS and CDR2 YYNGEE. The CDR3 sequence is 14 residues long.

This receptor was identified in a human donor with COVID-19, enrolled during active disease. The donor label of this sample is uncertain. The chain carries TRBV9 and TRBJ1-6; no reliable D call. Sequenced: peripheral blood. The CDR3 DNA reads TGTGCCAGCAGCGTAGCGCAACGGAATTCACCCCTCCACTTT. Its protein product is CASSVAQRNSPLHF.